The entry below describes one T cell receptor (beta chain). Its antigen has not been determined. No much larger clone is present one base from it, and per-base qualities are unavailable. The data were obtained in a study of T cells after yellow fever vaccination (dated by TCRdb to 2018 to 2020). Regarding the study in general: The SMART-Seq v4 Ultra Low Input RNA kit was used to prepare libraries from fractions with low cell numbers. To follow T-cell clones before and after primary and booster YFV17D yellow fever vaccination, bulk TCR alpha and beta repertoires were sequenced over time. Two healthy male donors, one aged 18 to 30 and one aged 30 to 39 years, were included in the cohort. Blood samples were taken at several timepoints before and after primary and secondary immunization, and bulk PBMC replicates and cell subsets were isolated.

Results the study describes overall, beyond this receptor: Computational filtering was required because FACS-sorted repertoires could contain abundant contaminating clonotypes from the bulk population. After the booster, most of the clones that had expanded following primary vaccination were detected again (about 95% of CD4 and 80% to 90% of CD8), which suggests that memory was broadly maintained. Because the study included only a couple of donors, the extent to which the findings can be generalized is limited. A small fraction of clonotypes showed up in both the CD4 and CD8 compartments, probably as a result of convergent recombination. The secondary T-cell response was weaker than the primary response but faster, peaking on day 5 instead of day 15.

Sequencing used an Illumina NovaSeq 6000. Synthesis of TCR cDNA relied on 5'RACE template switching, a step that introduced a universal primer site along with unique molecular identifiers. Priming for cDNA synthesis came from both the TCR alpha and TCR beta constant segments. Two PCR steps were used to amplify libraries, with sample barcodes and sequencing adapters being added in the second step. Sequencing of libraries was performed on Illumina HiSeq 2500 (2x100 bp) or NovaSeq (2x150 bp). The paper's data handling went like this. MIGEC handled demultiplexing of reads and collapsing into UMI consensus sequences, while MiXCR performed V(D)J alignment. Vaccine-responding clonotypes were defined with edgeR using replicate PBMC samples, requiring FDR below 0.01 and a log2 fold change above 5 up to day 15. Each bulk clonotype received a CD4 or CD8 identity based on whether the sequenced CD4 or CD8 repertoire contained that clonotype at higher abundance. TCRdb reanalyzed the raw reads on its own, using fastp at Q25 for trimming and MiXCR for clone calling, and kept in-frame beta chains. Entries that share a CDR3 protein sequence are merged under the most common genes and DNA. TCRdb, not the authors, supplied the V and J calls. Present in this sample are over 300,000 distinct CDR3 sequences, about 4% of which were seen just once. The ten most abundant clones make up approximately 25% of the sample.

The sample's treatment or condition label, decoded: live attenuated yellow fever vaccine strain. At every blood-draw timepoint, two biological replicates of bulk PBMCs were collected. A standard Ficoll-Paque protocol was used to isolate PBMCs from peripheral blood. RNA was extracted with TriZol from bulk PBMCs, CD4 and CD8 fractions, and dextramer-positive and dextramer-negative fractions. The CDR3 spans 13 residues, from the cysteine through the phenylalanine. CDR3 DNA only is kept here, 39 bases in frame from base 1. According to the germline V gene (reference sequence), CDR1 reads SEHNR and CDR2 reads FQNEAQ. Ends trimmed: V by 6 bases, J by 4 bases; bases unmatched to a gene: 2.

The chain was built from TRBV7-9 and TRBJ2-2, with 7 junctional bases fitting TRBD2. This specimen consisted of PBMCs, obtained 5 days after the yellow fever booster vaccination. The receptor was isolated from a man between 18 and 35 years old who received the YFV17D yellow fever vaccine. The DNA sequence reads TGTGCCAGCAGGACTAGCTCCACCGGGGAGCTGTTTTTT. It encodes CASRTSSTGELFF.